This TCR beta chain was captured in a study of early T cells in non-severe SARS-CoV-2 infection. The wider study: The sequenced material was bulk RNA from unsorted whole blood, and its chains were unpaired.

Looked up from germline, CDR1 is MDHEN and CDR2 is SYDVKM. The V gene lost 6 bases and the J gene lost 1 base, with 14 bases spanning the gap. This CDR3 contains 15 residues. The TCR library protocol was used to attach unique molecular identifiers. These identifiers were attached to individual cDNA molecules. From the 5' RACE reads, TCRdb called clonotypes with MiXCR, one entry per CDR3 protein. The data hold about 55,000 distinct CDR3 sequences, with 15% observed a single time. Whole-study results and caveats: Database matching using VDJdb favored anti-spike CD8 responses, with private and CD4 specificities left missing.

Remarks on this clonotype: Its antigen remains unknown.

The TCR comes from an adult who was a healthcare worker with PCR-confirmed SARS-CoV-2 infection or an uninfected control (not recorded which). This chain links TRBV28 with TRBJ2-3, with D unclear. This specimen consisted of whole blood, obtained at baseline. In DNA form, the CDR3 reads TGTGCCAGCAGCCCTACCCTGAGACGCACAGATACGCAGTATTTT. It specifies CASSPTLRRTDTQYF. Together with reference TRBV28 and TRBJ2-3, the CDR3 gives the full variable domain: DVKVTQSSRYLVKRTGEKVFLECVQDMDHENMFWYRQDPGLGLRLIYFSYDVKMKEKGDIPEGYSVSREKKERFSLILESASTNQTSMYLCASSPTLRRTDTQYFGPGTRLTVL.